This T cell receptor beta chain is drawn from a study of T cell changes during pregnancy in multiple sclerosis. This clone was seen only once. Assay: immunoSEQ multiplex PCR; the TCRdb copy retains only in-frame clones and omits some. Of tens of thousands of clones listed, nearly 95% were seen once; the top ten hold around 2.1%. The CDR3 is 15 residues long. V shed 10 bases and J 1 base; nucleotides not matched to a gene: 7. The germline V gene has CDR1 MRHNA and CDR2 SNTAGT. The rearrangement joins TRBV6-4 to TRBJ2-1, with 10 positions matching TRBD1. The starting material was peripheral blood, obtained in the third trimester of pregnancy. The TCR comes from a female donor with multiple sclerosis, enrolled in a pregnancy study. CDR3 DNA sequence: TGTGCCACCCCTCCGGGACAGGGGTCCTACAATGAGCAGTTCTTC. Its translation is CATPPGQGSYNEQFF.